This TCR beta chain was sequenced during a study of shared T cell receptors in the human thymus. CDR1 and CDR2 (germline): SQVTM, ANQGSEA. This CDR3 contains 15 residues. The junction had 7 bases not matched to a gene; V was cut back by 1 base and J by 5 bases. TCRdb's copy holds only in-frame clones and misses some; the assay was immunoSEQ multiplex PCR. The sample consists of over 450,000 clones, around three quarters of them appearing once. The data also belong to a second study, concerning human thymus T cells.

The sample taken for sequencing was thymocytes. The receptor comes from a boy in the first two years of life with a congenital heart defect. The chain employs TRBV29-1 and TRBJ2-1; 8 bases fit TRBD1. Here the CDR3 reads CSVEGGDRYDNEQFF. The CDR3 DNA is TGCAGCGTTGAAGGTGGGGACAGGTACGACAATGAGCAGTTCTTC.